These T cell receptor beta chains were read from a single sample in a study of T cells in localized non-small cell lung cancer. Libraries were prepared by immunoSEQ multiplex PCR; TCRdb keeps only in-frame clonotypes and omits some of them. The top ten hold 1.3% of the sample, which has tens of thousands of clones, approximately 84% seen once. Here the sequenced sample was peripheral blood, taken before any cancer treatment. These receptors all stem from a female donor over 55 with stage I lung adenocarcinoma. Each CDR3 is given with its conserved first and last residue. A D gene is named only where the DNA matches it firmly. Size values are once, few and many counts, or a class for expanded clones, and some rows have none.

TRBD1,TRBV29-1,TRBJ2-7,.,TGCAGCGCCTGGAATGGACAGGGCTACGAGCAGTACTTC,CSAWNGQGYEQYF
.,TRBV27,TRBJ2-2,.,TGTGCCAGCATCGGACTCCAAGGGTCCGGAGGGCTGTTTTTT,CASIGLQGSGGLFF
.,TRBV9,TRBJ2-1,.,TGTGCCAGCAGCGTAGATGTGGGGCCTGATGATGAGCAGTTCTTC,CASSVDVGPDDEQFF
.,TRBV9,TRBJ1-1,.,TGTGCCAGCAGCGAGAGGTGGGGATCGGACACTGAAGCTTTCTTT,CASSERWGSDTEAFF
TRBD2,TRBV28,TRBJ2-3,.,TGTGCCAGCAGTGAGACTAGCGGGGTAGATACGCAGTATTTT,CASSETSGVDTQYF
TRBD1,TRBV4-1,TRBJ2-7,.,TGCGCCAGCAGCCTTGGACAGGGCTACGAGCAGTACTTC,CASSLGQGYEQYF
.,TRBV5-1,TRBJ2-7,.,TGCGCCAGCAGCTTGGTTCGGGAGCCCTACGAGCAGTACTTC,CASSLVREPYEQYF
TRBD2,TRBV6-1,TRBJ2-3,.,TGTGCCAGCAGTGATCCGAGCGGGGGCACAGATACGCAGTATTTT,CASSDPSGGTDTQYF
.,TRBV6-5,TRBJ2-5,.,TGTGCCAGCAGTTACCTTCGGGGGGCTGAAGAGACCCAGTACTTC,CASSYLRGAEETQYF
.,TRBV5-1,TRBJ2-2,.,TGCGCCAGCAGTGCGACAGGCCTGGGGACCGGGGAGCTGTTTTTT,CASSATGLGTGELFF
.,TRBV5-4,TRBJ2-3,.,TGTGCCAGCAGCTTTTCCCTCTCGGATACGCAGTATTTT,CASSFSLSDTQYF
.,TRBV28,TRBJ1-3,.,TGTGCCAGCAGTCCGCCGACAGTAAGCTCTGGAAACACCATATATTTT,CASSPPTVSSGNTIYF
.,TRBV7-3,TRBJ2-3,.,TGTGCCAGCAGGTTGACAGGAGGTACGCAGTATTTT,CASRLTGGTQYF
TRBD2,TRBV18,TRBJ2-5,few,TGTGCCAGCTCACCAGGGACTAGCGGGGGCTACCTCTCGATTGGAACCCAGTACTTC,CASSPGTSGGYLSIGTQYF
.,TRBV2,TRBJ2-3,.,TGTGCCAGCAGTGTGGGGGTGAATACGCAGTATTTT,CASSVGVNTQYF
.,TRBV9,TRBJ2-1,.,TGTGCCAGCAGCGTCACTAGCCCCTACCATGAGCAGTTCTTC,CASSVTSPYHEQFF
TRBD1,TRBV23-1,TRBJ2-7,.,TGCGCCAGCAGTCATTCGTCGGGGTCCGGGACAGGGGGGTACGAGCAGTACTTC,CASSHSSGSGTGGYEQYF
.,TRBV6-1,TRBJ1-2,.,TGTGCCAGCAGTGTTGCGGTGAATAACTATGGCTACACCTTC,CASSVAVNNYGYTF
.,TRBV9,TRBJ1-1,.,TGTGCCAGCGCCCTTTCAGGCACGAACACTGAAGCTTTCTTT,CASALSGTNTEAFF
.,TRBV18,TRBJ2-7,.,TGTGCCAGCTCCCGTTCTACCGGGACTTCCTACGAGCAGTACTTC,CASSRSTGTSYEQYF
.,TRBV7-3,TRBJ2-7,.,TGTGCCAGCAGCTTAAAGCCGGACAAATACCACGAGCAGTACTTC,CASSLKPDKYHEQYF
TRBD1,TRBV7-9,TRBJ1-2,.,TGTGCCAGCAGCGCCACAGGGGTTGTAGATGGCTACACCTTC,CASSATGVVDGYTF
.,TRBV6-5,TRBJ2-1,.,TGTGCCAGCAGTTACTCAGGGCAGTACAATGAGCAGTTCTTC,CASSYSGQYNEQFF
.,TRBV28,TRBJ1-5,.,TGTGCCAGCACCACTTATCAGCCCCAGCATTTT,CASTTYQPQHF
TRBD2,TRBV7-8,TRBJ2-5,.,TGTGCCAGCAGACCAAGAAGCGGGAGGTTGGGAGAGACCCAGTACTTC,CASRPRSGRLGETQYF
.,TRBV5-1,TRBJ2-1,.,TGCGCCAGCAGCCGGATGAGCTCCTACAATGAGCAGTTCTTC,CASSRMSSYNEQFF
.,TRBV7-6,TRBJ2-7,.,TGTGCCAGCAGCTCGGGGCCGAACTACGAGCAGTACTTC,CASSSGPNYEQYF
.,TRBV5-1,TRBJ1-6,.,TGCGCCAGCAGCTATTCAGGGGCGAATTCACCCCTCCACTTT,CASSYSGANSPLHF
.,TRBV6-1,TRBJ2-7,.,TGTGCCAGCATCCAAATAGGGTTGACCTACGAGCAGTACTTC,CASIQIGLTYEQYF
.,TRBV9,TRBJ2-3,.,TGTGCCAGCAGCTCTCCCCCGGTCGGAGGGCCAGGGGATACGCAGTATTTT,CASSSPPVGGPGDTQYF
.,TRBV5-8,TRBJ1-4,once,TGTGCCAGCAGCCCAGACCATTCCAGTGAAAAACTGTTTTTT,CASSPDHSSEKLFF
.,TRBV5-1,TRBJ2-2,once,TGCGCCAGCAGCTTGGTTCCGGGGCCGAACACCGGGGAGCTGTTTTTT,CASSLVPGPNTGELFF
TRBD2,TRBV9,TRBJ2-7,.,TGTGCCAGCAGCGTAGGCCTAGCGGGGTTAACCTACGAGCAGTACTTC,CASSVGLAGLTYEQYF